The 15 T cell receptor beta chains below were found in one sample sequenced in a study of T cell responses to AZD1222 COVID-19 vaccine. Libraries were prepared by immunoSEQ multiplex PCR; TCRdb keeps only in-frame clonotypes and omits some of them. This sample has more than 65,000 clones, with roughly 85% found just once. The sample was peripheral blood, taken 28 days after the second AZD1222 dose. The source of these receptors is an adult who received the AZD1222 COVID-19 vaccine.

The rearrangement joins TRBV7-2 to TRBJ2-1; D gene ambiguous. CDR1 is SGHTA and CDR2 is FQGNSA in the germline V gene. This CDR3 region has 12 residues. V lost 1 base and J lost 8, with 6 bases in between. CDR3 coding DNA: TGTGCCAGCAGCTTAGACGGAGATGAGCAGTTCTTC. Encoded protein: CASSLDGDEQFF.

The chain joins TRBV19 to TRBJ1-4; D remains ambiguous. V gave up 3 bases and J gave up 6 bases, with 8 bases separating them. Germline V gives CDR1 LNHDA, CDR2 SQIVND (reference sequence). The CDR3 contains 13 residues. CDR3 region: CASSIRGDEKLFF. In DNA form, the CDR3 reads TGTGCCAGTAGTATTCGGGGAGATGAAAAACTGTTTTTT. Together with reference TRBV19 and TRBJ1-4, the CDR3 gives the full variable domain: DGGITQSPKYLFRKEGQNVTLSCEQNLNHDAMYWYRQDPGQGLRLIYYSQIVNDFQKGDIAEGYSVSREKKESFPLTVTSAQKNPTAFYLCASSIRGDEKLFFGSGTQLSVL.

This chain links TRBV19 with TRBJ1-3; D remains ambiguous. V was clipped by 6 bases and J by 4 bases, with 13 bases between them. Germline assignment: CDR1 LNHDA and CDR2 SQIVND (reference sequence). This CDR3 is 14 amino acids long. CDR3 bases: TGTGCCAGTAGCCCAGAAGGGCGGGGAAACACCATATATTTT. Its protein product is CASSPEGRGNTIYF.

V gene TRBV3-1 (or the pseudogene TRBV3-2) combines with J gene TRBJ1-3; D is unclear. V was cut by 5 bases and J by 1 base, with 9 bases left in between. The CDR3 consists of 14 residues. Germline V gives CDR1 LGHDT, CDR2 YNNKEL (reference sequence). CDR3 region: CASSTIQSGNTIYF. The DNA for the CDR3 is TGTGCCAGCAGCACTATACAATCTGGAAACACCATATATTTT.

This chain links TRBV4-2 with TRBJ1-2, with TRBD1 matching over 7 bases. The CDR3 contains 15 residues. CDR1 and CDR2 from the germline V gene are LGHNA and YNFKEQ. Germline trimming cut 1 base from V and 6 bases from J; bases unmatched to any gene: 8. The CDR3 DNA follows: TGTGCCAGCAGCCAAGGACAGGGAAGGGCGGATGGCTACACCTTC. It is translated as CASSQGQGRADGYTF.

This CDR3 reads CASSASGDVSEQFF. The CDR3 DNA reads TGTGCCAGCAGTGCTAGCGGGGATGTGAGTGAGCAGTTCTTC. The rearrangement joins TRBV2 to TRBJ2-1; 9 nucleotides line up with TRBD2. Looked up from germline, CDR1 is SNHLY and CDR2 is FYNNEI. This CDR3 is 14 amino acids long. V shed 4 bases and J 9 bases; nucleotides not matched to a gene: 7.

The chain combines TRBV7-9 with TRBJ1-2; D might be TRBD1 (5 bases). Germline loops: CDR1 SEHNR, CDR2 FQNEAQ (reference sequence). Trimming pared 5 bases from V and 4 bases from J, leaving 11 bases between. The CDR3 has 13 residues. This chain's CDR3 is CASSPLGTYGYTF. DNA of the CDR3: TGTGCCAGCAGCCCCTTAGGGACCTATGGCTACACCTTC. Full variable domain (rest looked up from reference TRBV7-9 and TRBJ1-2): DTGVSQNPRHKITKRGQNVTFRCDPISEHNRLYWYRQTLGQGPEFLTYFQNEAQLEKSRLLSDRFSAERPKGSFSTLEIQRTEQGDSAMYLCASSPLGTYGYTFGSGTRLTVV.

The genes are TRBV7-6 and TRBJ2-2; 7 bases match TRBD1. This CDR3 region has 14 residues. V lost 5 bases to trimming and J lost 1 base; unmatched junction nucleotides: 1. Germline lookup yields CDR1 SGHVS and CDR2 FNYEAQ. The CDR3 is CASSRTGNTGELFF. Here the CDR3 DNA reads TGTGCCAGCAGCCGGACAGGGAACACCGGGGAGCTGTTTTTT. The entire variable domain, with the rest obtained from reference TRBV7-6 and TRBJ2-2, is as follows: GAGVSQSPRYKVTKRGQDVALRCDPISGHVSLYWYRQALGQGPEFLTYFNYEAQQDKSGLPNDRFSAERPEGSISTLTIQRTEQRDSAMYRCASSRTGNTGELFFGEGSRLTVL.

V and J are TRBV19 and TRBJ1-1; possibly TRBD1 for D (5 bases). The CDR3 spans 14 residues. V shed 7 bases and J shed 7 bases, with 19 bases lying between them. The V gene's germline CDR1 is LNHDA and CDR2 SQIVND (reference sequence). Here the CDR3 DNA reads TGTGCCAGTAAGACCCAAGGGGCCACGGGTGAAGCTTTCTTT. Translating it yields CASKTQGATGEAFF.

The V call is TRBV5-4, the J call TRBJ2-7; tentatively, D is TRBD1 (5 bases). Germline lookup yields CDR1 SGHNT and CDR2 YYREEE (reference sequence). The CDR3 runs to 15 residues. Trimming cost V 1 base and J 1 base, with 12 bases left between them. The CDR3 loop is CASSLPGQGSYEQYF. CDR3 in DNA: TGTGCCAGCAGCTTGCCAGGTCAGGGTTCCTACGAGCAGTACTTC.

This chain joins TRBV11-2 and TRBJ1-2; D is perhaps TRBD1 (5 bases). V gave up 5 bases and J gave up 8 bases, with 15 bases separating them. The germline V gene has CDR1 SGHAT and CDR2 FQNNGV. The CDR3 spans 13 residues. CDR3 DNA: TGTGCCAGCAGCCCCGCTCGGGGGATCGGCTACACCTTC. Translating gives CASSPARGIGYTF.

The V call is TRBV19, the J call TRBJ1-4; D unresolved. The CDR3 is made up of 12 amino acids. V lost 3 bases and J lost 5, with 4 bases in between. Germline values: CDR1 LNHDA, CDR2 SQIVND (reference sequence). CDR3 nucleotide sequence: TGTGCCAGTAGTATCCAGAATGAAAAACTGTTTTTT. Translated, it gives CASSIQNEKLFF.

This clone was detected once. The chain is built from TRBV7-2 and TRBJ1-3, with D unclear. Germline V gene data show CDR1 as SGHTA and CDR2 as FQGNSA. The CDR3 is made up of 14 amino acids. V was clipped by 5 bases and J by 0 bases, with 8 bases between them. CDR3 loop: CASSPSISGNTIYF. CDR3 nucleotides: TGTGCCAGCAGCCCGAGTATCTCTGGAAACACCATATATTTT.

The chain uses TRBV7-9 and TRBJ1-6; D not resolved. Looked up from germline, CDR1 is SEHNR and CDR2 is FQNEAQ (reference sequence). V was pared by 1 base and J by 0 bases, with 4 bases between. The CDR3 covers 15 residues. The CDR3, as DNA: TGTGCCAGCAGCTTAGGAAGCTCCTATAATTCACCCCTCCACTTT. As protein: CASSLGSSYNSPLHF.

CDR3 sequence (DNA): TGCGCCAGCAGCGCAGGGGTCGAGCAGTACTTC. It yields the protein CASSAGVEQYF. The rearrangement joins TRBV5-1 to TRBJ2-7, with a tentative D call TRBD1 (6 bases). V dropped 4 bases and J dropped 6 bases, with 8 bases sitting between them. CDR3 length: 11 residues. Germline CDR1 reads SGHRS; CDR2 reads YFSETQ.